This passage covers 16 T cell receptor beta chains from one sample sequenced in a study of shared clonotypes between healthy human individuals. The repertoire was sequenced with immunoSEQ multiplex PCR; TCRdb's copy has only in-frame clones and lacks some. The sample has 2 million to 3 million clones; 90% to 95% are singletons. The sequenced sample consisted of naive CD4+ T cells sorted from blood. Subset reported: CD45RA+ positively selected. The receptors here all came from a young man in good health.

The chain combines TRBV5-3 with TRBJ2-7; 9 nucleotides agree with TRBD2. TRBV5-3 is noted as an ORF with a role that remains uncertain. V trimming: 0 bases; J trimming: 4 bases; junction bases outside the gene matches: 5. This CDR3 region has 15 residues. The DNA for the CDR3 is TGTGCCAGAAGCTTGGTGTTAGCGGGAGAGTACGAGCAGTACTTC. Protein sequence: CARSLVLAGEYEQYF.

Written as DNA, the CDR3 is TGCGCCAGCAGCTCCCAGGGAACGTACGAGCAGTACTTC. Translating gives CASSSQGTYEQYF. The V and J genes are TRBV5-1 and TRBJ2-7, with D perhaps TRBD1 (5 bases). The CDR3 has 13 amino acids. Looked up from germline, CDR1 is SGHRS and CDR2 is YFSETQ. The germline V and J ends were trimmed by 3 bases and 4 bases, with 11 bases remaining between them.

The V and J genes are TRBV18 and TRBJ1-5; D uncertain. The CDR3 consists of 16 residues. V dropped 8 bases and J dropped 0 bases, with 17 bases sitting between them. Looked up from germline, CDR1 is KGHSH and CDR2 is LQKENI. CDR3 bases: TGTGCCAGCCCCGACGACGTCGCGAATAGCAATCAGCCCCAGCATTTT. This codes for CASPDDVANSNQPQHF.

The chain is built from TRBV10-1 and TRBJ2-3; 11 nucleotides line up with TRBD2. Trimming cost V 5 bases and J 2 bases; bases outside gene matches: 3. The CDR3 contains 15 residues. Germline V CDR1 and CDR2: WNHNN, SYGVQD (reference sequence). CDR3 bases: TGCGCCAGCAGTCGGGGACTAGCGGTCACAGATACGCAGTATTTT. Residues: CASSRGLAVTDTQYF.

This chain joins TRBV6-5 and TRBJ1-6; TRBD1 is a possible D gene (5 bases). The V end was cut by 6 bases, the J end by 0 bases, with 6 bases between. In germline, CDR1 is MNHEY, CDR2 SVGAGI. The CDR3 has 14 residues. The CDR3 protein is CASSDSSYNSPLHF. CDR3 DNA sequence: TGTGCCAGCAGCGACAGCTCCTATAATTCACCCCTCCACTTT.

This clone showed up just once. The CDR3 nucleotides are TGCAGCGGATCGACCGGGACAGGGGGCTATGGCTACACCTTC. Amino acid sequence: CSGSTGTGGYGYTF. The chain recombines TRBV29-1 with TRBJ1-2; 11 positions agree with TRBD1. V lost 7 bases to trimming and J lost 4 bases; unmatched junction nucleotides: 8. CDR3 length: 14 residues. The germline V gene has CDR1 SQVTM and CDR2 ANQGSEA.

V and J are TRBV30 and TRBJ2-5; 7 bases are shared with TRBD2. The CDR3 runs to 15 residues. Trimming cost V 0 bases and J 2 bases; bases outside gene matches: 6. Per germline, CDR1 GTSNPN and CDR2 SVGIG (reference sequence). The CDR3 region is CAWSVAAGAQETQYF. The CDR3 DNA is TGTGCCTGGAGTGTTGCGGCGGGAGCTCAAGAGACCCAGTACTTC.

The genes are TRBV5-5 and TRBJ2-3; 8 bases are shared with TRBD1. Germline V gene data show CDR1 as SGHKS and CDR2 as YYEKEE (reference sequence). J gave up 6 bases and V 4 bases, and 4 bases lay outside the gene matches. This CDR3 has 13 residues. The CDR3 region is CASSANRGDTQYF. The CDR3 nucleotides are TGTGCCAGCAGCGCGAACAGGGGGGATACGCAGTATTTT.

The rearrangement links TRBV15 to TRBJ2-3; 10 bases fit TRBD2. V trimming: 4 bases; J trimming: 5 bases; junction bases outside the gene matches: 9. CDR1 is LNHNV, CDR2 YYDKDF, per germline (reference sequence). CDR3 size: 16 residues. In nucleotides, the CDR3 is TGTGCCACCAGCATCGGTCTAGCGGGGGTCTTAGATACGCAGTATTTT. Translation: CATSIGLAGVLDTQYF.

The chain has TRBV9 and TRBJ1-2, with unresolved D. The CDR3 is made up of 12 amino acids. The germline V gene has CDR1 SGDLS and CDR2 YYNGEE. Deletions cut 3 bases from V and 3 bases from J, with 6 bases between. The CDR3 DNA is TGTGCCAGCAGCGCAAGTGACTATGGCTACACCTTC. This encodes CASSASDYGYTF.

The chain uses TRBV28 and TRBJ2-7; unclear D gene. The CDR3 is made up of 13 amino acids. The ends were cut back, 3 bases at V and 2 bases at J, with 8 bases in the middle. The V gene's germline CDR1 is MDHEN and CDR2 SYDVKM. CDR3 in amino acids: CASSFPATYEQYF. The DNA for the CDR3 is TGTGCCAGCAGTTTTCCAGCTACCTACGAGCAGTACTTC.

This chain links TRBV5-1 with TRBJ2-1; 15 bases line up with TRBD2. The V gene's germline CDR1 is SGHRS and CDR2 YFSETQ. Trimming cost V 6 bases and J 9 bases; bases outside gene matches: 10. This CDR3 is 16 amino acids long. CDR3 sequence (DNA): TGCGCCAGCACCCGCGGACTAGCGGGAGGGGACGGTGAGCAGTTCTTC. Translation: CASTRGLAGGDGEQFF.

Only one count was recorded for this clone. Other nucleotide sequences from this sample produce the same CDR3. The chain combines TRBV28 with TRBJ2-7, with 8 bases matching TRBD1. This CDR3 is 15 amino acids long. V shed 6 bases, J shed 1 base, and the junction held 8 bases outside the gene matches. The V gene's germline CDR1 is MDHEN and CDR2 SYDVKM. The CDR3 protein is CASSPTGTGSYEQYF. The CDR3 region has the DNA TGTGCCAGCAGCCCAACCGGGACAGGATCCTACGAGCAGTACTTC. Drawing the rest from reference TRBV28 and TRBJ2-7, the complete variable domain is DVKVTQSSRYLVKRTGEKVFLECVQDMDHENMFWYRQDPGLGLRLIYFSYDVKMKEKGDIPEGYSVSREKKERFSLILESASTNQTSMYLCASSPTGTGSYEQYFGPGTRLTVT.

In the case of this clone: Other nucleotide sequences from this sample produce the same CDR3. V usage is TRBV10-3 and J usage is TRBJ2-3; the match to TRBD1 covers 8 bases. Trimming took 3 bases from V and 3 from J; bases not matched to a gene: 2. The CDR3 is 14 amino acids. Germline lookup yields CDR1 ENHRY and CDR2 SYGVKD. CDR3 nucleotide sequence: TGTGCCATCAGTGACCAGGGGGCTACAGATACGCAGTATTTT. This translates into CAISDQGATDTQYF.

This chain uses TRBV6-1 with TRBJ1-5; D is unclear. Trimming removed 2 bases at V and 6 bases at J, with 8 bases between. There are 13 residues in the CDR3. CDR1 and CDR2 from the germline V gene are MNHNS and SASEGT. The CDR3 coding sequence is TGTGCCAGCAGTGAAAGCCATTTTCAGCCCCAGCATTTT. It encodes CASSESHFQPQHF.

This clone was recorded once. The rearrangement links TRBV9 to TRBJ2-7, with D perhaps given as TRBD1 or TRBD2 (6 bases each). This CDR3 is 19 amino acids long. With 0 bases removed from V and 0 bases from J, the gap between germline ends came to 22 bases. Germline CDR1 and CDR2: SGDLS and YYNGEE. CDR3 DNA sequence: TGTGCCAGCAGCGTAGGAGGAGGGGGTGACTGGTCCAGCTCCTACGAGCAGTACTTC. Its translation is CASSVGGGGDWSSSYEQYF. The full variable domain, with the rest looked up from reference TRBV9 and TRBJ2-7, is DSGVTQTPKHLITATGQRVTLRCSPRSGDLSVYWYQQSLDQGLQFLIQYYNGEERAKGNILERFSAQQFPDLHSELNLSSLELGDSALYFCASSVGGGGDWSSSYEQYFGPGTRLTVT.